The 23 T cell receptor beta chains given below trace back to one sample, sequenced in a study of cytomegalovirus exposure and HLA in healthy donors. PCR involved 60 Vbeta and 13 Jbeta primers. The table came from immunoSEQ multiplex PCR; TCRdb's copy has only in-frame clones and leaves some out. The sample has 110,000 or so clones, roughly three quarters seen once. The sequenced material came from PBMCs. These TCRs come from a man in his forties or fifties in good health and CMV-seropositive.

The chain joins TRBV9 to TRBJ1-2; 8 bases map to TRBD1. Germline CDR1 SGDLS, CDR2 YYNGEE. This CDR3 spans 13 amino acids. J was trimmed by 5 bases and V by 4 bases; bases with no gene match: 4. CDR3 region: CASSLRTGYGYTF. CDR3 DNA sequence: TGTGCCAGCAGCCTACGGACAGGGTATGGCTACACCTTC.

This clone was found a few times. The CDR3 region has the DNA TGTGCCAGCAGTTACTCGAGGGCGGGAGGGCTGGGCGAGCAGTACTTC. Its translation is CASSYSRAGGLGEQYF. The chain uses TRBV6-5 and TRBJ2-7; 9 bases are shared with TRBD2. From germline, CDR1 is MNHEY and CDR2 SVGAGI. The J segment lost 6 bases and the V segment lost 0 bases, leaving 9 bases of the junction unmatched. This CDR3 region has 16 residues.

The chain recombines TRBV6-5 with TRBJ2-7, with D maybe TRBD1 (6 bases). This CDR3 has 14 amino acids. Germline V gene sequence: CDR1 MNHEY, CDR2 SVGAGI. V lost 5 bases and J 2 bases, leaving 13 bases between the germline ends. CDR3 loop: CASSNRASAYEQYF. For the CDR3, the DNA is TGTGCCAGCAGTAACAGGGCTTCTGCCTACGAGCAGTACTTC.

This clone was seen just once. The rearrangement uses TRBV29-1 and TRBJ2-7; 14 positions match TRBD2. The J segment lost 3 bases and the V segment lost 6 bases, leaving 10 bases of the junction unmatched. The CDR3 spans 16 residues. In germline, CDR1 is SQVTM, CDR2 ANQGSEA. DNA for the CDR3: TGCAGCGTAGGGACTAGCGGGAGCGTTTACGGCTACGAGCAGTACTTC. It codes for CSVGTSGSVYGYEQYF.

The genes are TRBV11-3 and TRBJ2-4, with 8 positions matching TRBD1. The CDR3 covers 16 residues. Germline values: CDR1 SGHNT, CDR2 YENEEA. Unmatched junction bases numbered 10, after V lost 5 bases and J lost 4 bases. The CDR3 reads CASSPGVGQEKNIQYF. The CDR3 coding sequence is TGTGCCAGCAGCCCAGGCGTGGGACAGGAGAAAAACATTCAGTACTTC.

The chain uses TRBV6-1 and TRBJ1-1, with 8 bases matching TRBD1. Germline CDR1 MNHNS, CDR2 SASEGT. This CDR3 comprises 18 residues. With V trimmed by 2 bases and J by 3 bases, 14 bases remained unmatched. CDR3 sequence (DNA): TGTGCCAGCAGTGAATGGGGGACAGGATGGCTGATTGACACTGAAGCTTTCTTT. Residues: CASSEWGTGWLIDTEAFF.

The J gene is TRBJ1-4, the V gene TRBV27; 7 bases line up with TRBD1. Trimming took 3 bases from V and 8 from J; bases not matched to a gene: 9. Germline CDR1 and CDR2: MNHEY and SMNVEV (reference sequence). The CDR3 length is 15 residues. The CDR3 coding sequence is TGTGCCAGCAGTTTCTTGAGGGGGCGAGGCGAAAAACTGTTTTTT. It specifies CASSFLRGRGEKLFF.

This clone was seen once. The chain combines TRBV7-6 with TRBJ1-3; TRBD1 is a possible D gene (5 bases). CDR1 and CDR2 (germline): SGHVS, FNYEAQ. Trimming pared 2 bases from V and 4 bases from J, leaving 12 bases between. The CDR3 contains 15 residues. The CDR3 protein is CASSLTQVGGNTIYF. The CDR3 DNA reads as TGTGCCAGCAGCTTAACACAGGTCGGAGGAAACACCATATATTTT.

The chain combines TRBV9 with TRBJ2-3; 11 bases map to TRBD1. The germline V gene encodes CDR1 SGDLS and CDR2 YYNGEE. After removal of 5 bases from V and 4 bases from J, the junction contained 15 bases not matched to a gene. This CDR3 has 18 amino acids. The CDR3 sequence is CASRREDRGLSGPDTQYF. CDR3 nucleotides: TGTGCCAGCAGGAGGGAGGACAGGGGGCTTAGTGGTCCAGATACGCAGTATTTT. The full variable domain, in which reference TRBV9 and TRBJ2-3 provide the parts outside the CDR3, is DSGVTQTPKHLITATGQRVTLRCSPRSGDLSVYWYQQSLDQGLQFLIQYYNGEERAKGNILERFSAQQFPDLHSELNLSSLELGDSALYFCASRREDRGLSGPDTQYFGPGTRLTVL.

This clone was counted a few times. The V gene is TRBV5-1, the J gene TRBJ2-7; 8 nucleotides match TRBD1. CDR1 and CDR2 from the germline V gene are SGHRS and YFSETQ. This CDR3 contains 15 residues. The J segment lost 5 bases and the V segment lost 4 bases, leaving 11 bases of the junction unmatched. The CDR3 loop is CASSQGTGPLNEQYF. DNA for the CDR3: TGCGCCAGCAGCCAGGGGACAGGCCCTTTGAACGAGCAGTACTTC.

The table lists this clone with a few counts. V gene TRBV4-1 combines with J gene TRBJ2-1; 10 bases map to TRBD2. Trimming at V came to 4 bases and at J to 5 bases, leaving 2 bases not matched to a gene. The length of the CDR3 is 14 residues. CDR1 MGHRA and CDR2 YSYEKL come from the germline V gene. The CDR3 DNA sequence: TGCGCCAGCAGCCGTCTAGCGGGAGACAATGAGCAGTTCTTC. This sequence encodes CASSRLAGDNEQFF.

The gene calls are TRBV5-4 and TRBJ2-1; a possible D gene is TRBD2 (5 bases). V was trimmed by 4 bases and J by 3 bases, leaving 14 bases between them. Germline V lookup: CDR1 SGHNT, CDR2 YYREEE (reference sequence). The CDR3 sequence is 15 residues long. CDR3 in amino acids: CASSRGAADYNEQFF. CDR3 in DNA: TGTGCCAGCAGCCGCGGAGCGGCAGACTACAATGAGCAGTTCTTC.

This clone was observed a few times. The V and J genes are TRBV6-1 and TRBJ2-2, with D perhaps matching TRBD1 (6 bases). V gave up 7 bases and J gave up 4 bases, with 16 bases separating them. Germline CDR1 reads MNHNS; CDR2 reads SASEGT. The CDR3 consists of 15 residues. The CDR3 sequence is CASIKQGMSTGELFF. DNA of the CDR3: TGTGCCAGCATTAAACAGGGAATGAGCACCGGGGAGCTGTTTTTT.

The genes are TRBV11-3 and TRBJ2-2; TRBD1 agrees at 9 bases. V dropped 2 bases and J dropped 5; count of bases not matched to a gene: 9. CDR3 length: 17 amino acids. Germline-derived CDR1 and CDR2 are SGHNT and YENEEA. The CDR3 here is CASSLSGTGYRTGELFF. Here the CDR3 DNA reads TGTGCCAGCAGCTTATCCGGGACAGGGTACCGGACCGGGGAGCTGTTTTTT. The whole variable domain, remainder taken from reference TRBV11-3 and TRBJ2-2, is EAGVVQSPRYKIIEKKQPVAFWCNPISGHNTLYWYLQNLGQGPELLIRYENEEAVDDSQLPKDRFSAERLKGVDSTLKIQPAELGDSAVYLCASSLSGTGYRTGELFFGEGSRLTVL.

This chain connects TRBV28 to TRBJ2-7, with 8 bases matching TRBD2. The CDR3 has 16 amino acids. V gave up 5 bases and J gave up 0 bases; unmatched junction bases: 9. Germline V gene sequence: CDR1 MDHEN, CDR2 SYDVKM. The CDR3: CASSPAQRGYSYEQYF. CDR3 sequence (DNA): TGTGCCAGCAGTCCAGCTCAGCGGGGGTACTCCTACGAGCAGTACTTC.

This clone was detected only a few times. J is TRBJ2-5 and V is TRBV11-2; 7 nucleotides line up with TRBD2. CDR1 SGHAT and CDR2 FQNNGV come from the germline V gene. This CDR3 region has 14 residues. The V segment lost 5 bases and the J segment 5 bases; nucleotides outside the gene matches: 8. The CDR3 loop reads CASSTWGGLETQYF. CDR3 nucleotides: TGTGCCAGCAGCACGTGGGGGGGTCTGGAGACCCAGTACTTC.

This chain joins TRBV6-4 and TRBJ2-5; no clear D gene. V was pared by 4 bases and J by 1 base, with 7 bases between. Per germline, CDR1 MRHNA and CDR2 SNTAGT. The CDR3 runs to 13 residues. The CDR3 DNA reads as TGTGCCAGCAGTGCGAATAGCCAAGAGACCCAGTACTTC. This gives the protein CASSANSQETQYF.

V usage is TRBV6-5 and J usage is TRBJ2-7; D not certain. Trimming stripped 2 bases from V and 5 bases from J, with 10 bases between. Germline CDR1 and CDR2: MNHEY and SVGAGI. This CDR3 has 13 residues. The CDR3 sequence is CASSYTLRNEQYF. For the CDR3, the DNA is TGTGCCAGCAGTTACACGTTGAGGAACGAGCAGTACTTC.

The J gene is TRBJ1-3, the V gene TRBV7-9; D call uncertain. Per germline, CDR1 SEHNR and CDR2 FQNEAQ (reference sequence). Trimming cost V 2 bases and J 1 base, with 6 bases left between them. The CDR3 has 14 residues. CDR3 sequence (DNA): TGTGCCAGCAGCTTAATGCAGTCTGGAAACACCATATATTTT. This encodes CASSLMQSGNTIYF.

This clone was observed a few times. The V and J genes are TRBV7-2 and TRBJ1-1; D unclear. Germline-derived CDR1 and CDR2 are SGHTA and FQGNSA. Trimming pared 2 bases from V and 3 bases from J, leaving 10 bases between. The CDR3 runs 14 residues. The CDR3 loop reads CASSLLEGYTEAFF. CDR3 bases: TGTGCCAGCAGCTTATTGGAGGGTTACACTGAAGCTTTCTTT.

The DNA of the CDR3 is TGTGCCAGCTCACCGACCAGCATTGGGGCCCCCTACGAGCAGTACTTC. This translates into CASSPTSIGAPYEQYF. The chain is built from TRBV18 and TRBJ2-7; weak D call: TRBD1 (5 bases). The CDR3 totals 16 residues. CDR1 is KGHSH and CDR2 is LQKENI in the germline V gene. The V end lost 3 bases, the J end lost 2 bases, and 17 bases lay between the germline ends. Full variable domain (rest looked up from reference TRBV18 and TRBJ2-7): NAGVMQNPRHLVRRRGQEARLRCSPMKGHSHVYWYRQLPEEGLKFMVYLQKENIIDESGMPKERFSAEFPKEGPSILRIQQVVRGDSAAYFCASSPTSIGAPYEQYFGPGTRLTVT.

The chain combines TRBV5-4 with TRBJ1-6, with D possibly TRBD1 on 6 matching bases. V was clipped by 2 bases and J by 13 bases, with 13 bases between them. The CDR3 runs 13 residues. Per germline, CDR1 SGHNT and CDR2 YYREEE (reference sequence). Written as DNA, the CDR3 is TGTGCCAGCAGCTTAACAGGGCCCGGGCCCCTCCACTTT. Amino acid sequence: CASSLTGPGPLHF.

This clone turned up a few times. This chain joins TRBV7-9 and TRBJ1-1; unclear D gene. Germline V gives CDR1 SEHNR, CDR2 FQNEAQ (reference sequence). The CDR3 has 12 amino acids. The germline V and J ends were trimmed by 0 bases and 5 bases, with 4 bases remaining between them. CDR3 in DNA: TGTGCCAGCAGCTTAGCGTATACTGAAGCTTTCTTT. Its translation is CASSLAYTEAFF.